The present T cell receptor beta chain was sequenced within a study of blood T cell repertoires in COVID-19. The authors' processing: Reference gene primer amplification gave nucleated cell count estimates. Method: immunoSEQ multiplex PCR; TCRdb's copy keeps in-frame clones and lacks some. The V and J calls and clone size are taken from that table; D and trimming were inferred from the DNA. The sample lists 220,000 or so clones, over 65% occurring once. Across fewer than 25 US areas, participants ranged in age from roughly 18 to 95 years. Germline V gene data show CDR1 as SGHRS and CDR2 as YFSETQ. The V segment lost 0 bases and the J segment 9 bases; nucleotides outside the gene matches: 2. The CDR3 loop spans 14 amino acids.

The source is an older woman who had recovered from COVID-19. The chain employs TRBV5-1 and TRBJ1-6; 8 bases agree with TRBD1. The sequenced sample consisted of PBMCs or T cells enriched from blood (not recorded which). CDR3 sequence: CASSLGQGASPLHF. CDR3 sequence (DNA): TGCGCCAGCAGCTTGGGGCAGGGGGCTTCACCCCTCCACTTT.